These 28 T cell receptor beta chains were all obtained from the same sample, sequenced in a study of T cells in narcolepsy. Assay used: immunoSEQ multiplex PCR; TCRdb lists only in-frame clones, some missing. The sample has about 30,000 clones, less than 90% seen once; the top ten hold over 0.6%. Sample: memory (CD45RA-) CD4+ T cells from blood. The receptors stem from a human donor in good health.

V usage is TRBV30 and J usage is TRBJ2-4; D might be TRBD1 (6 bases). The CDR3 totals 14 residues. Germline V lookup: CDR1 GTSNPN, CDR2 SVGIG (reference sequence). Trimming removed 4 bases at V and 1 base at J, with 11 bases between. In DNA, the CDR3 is TGTGCCTGGATCACAGGGTCGGCCAAAAACATTCAGTACTTC. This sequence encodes CAWITGSAKNIQYF.

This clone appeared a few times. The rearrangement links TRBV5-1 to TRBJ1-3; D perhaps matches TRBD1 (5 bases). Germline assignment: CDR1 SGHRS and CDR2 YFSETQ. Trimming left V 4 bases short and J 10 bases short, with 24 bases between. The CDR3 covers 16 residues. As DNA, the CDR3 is TGCGCCAGCAGCCCCCTGATCGGGACGCCGGGTGGAACCATATATTTT. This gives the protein CASSPLIGTPGGTIYF. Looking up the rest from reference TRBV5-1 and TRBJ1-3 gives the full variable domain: KAGVTQTPRYLIKTRGQQVTLSCSPISGHRSVSWYQQTPGQGLQFLFEYFSETQRNKGNFPGRFSGRQFSNSRSEMNVSTLELGDSALYLCASSPLIGTPGGTIYFGEGSWLTVV.

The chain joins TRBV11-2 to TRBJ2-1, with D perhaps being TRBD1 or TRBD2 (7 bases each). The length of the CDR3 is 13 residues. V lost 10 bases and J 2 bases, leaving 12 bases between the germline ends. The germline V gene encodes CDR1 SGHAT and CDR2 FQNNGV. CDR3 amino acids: CATQGGTYNEQFF. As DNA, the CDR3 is TGTGCCACCCAGGGGGGGACCTACAATGAGCAGTTCTTC.

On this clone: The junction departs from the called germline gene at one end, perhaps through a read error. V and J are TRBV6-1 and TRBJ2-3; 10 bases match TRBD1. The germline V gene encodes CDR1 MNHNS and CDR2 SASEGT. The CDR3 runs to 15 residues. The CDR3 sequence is CARSDRGRGTDTQYF. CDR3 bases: TGTGCCCGCAGTGACAGGGGGCGAGGCACAGATACGCAGTATTTT.

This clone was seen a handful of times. The CDR3 DNA reads as TGTGCCAGCACCGAACCGGGACAGGGGAATTCACCCCTCCACTTT. It codes for CASTEPGQGNSPLHF. The J gene is TRBJ1-6, the V gene TRBV6-5; 10 bases fit TRBD1. V lost 7 bases and J lost 7; bases outside the gene matches: 7. CDR1 MNHEY and CDR2 SVGAGI come from the germline V gene. The CDR3 has 15 amino acids.

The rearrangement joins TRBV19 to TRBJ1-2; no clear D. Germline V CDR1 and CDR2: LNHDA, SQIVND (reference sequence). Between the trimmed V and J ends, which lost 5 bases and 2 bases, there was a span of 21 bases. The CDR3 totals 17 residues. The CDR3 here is CASSSSTVEGLNYGYTF. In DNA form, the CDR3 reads TGTGCCAGTAGTTCTTCCACTGTGGAAGGGCTGAACTATGGCTACACCTTC.

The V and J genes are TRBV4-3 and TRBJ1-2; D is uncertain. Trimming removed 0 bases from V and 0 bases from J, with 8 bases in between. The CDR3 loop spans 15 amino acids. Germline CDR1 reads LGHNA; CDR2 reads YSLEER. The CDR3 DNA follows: TGCGCCAGCAGCCAAGATTTGAGCGCTAACTATGGCTACACCTTC. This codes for CASSQDLSANYGYTF.

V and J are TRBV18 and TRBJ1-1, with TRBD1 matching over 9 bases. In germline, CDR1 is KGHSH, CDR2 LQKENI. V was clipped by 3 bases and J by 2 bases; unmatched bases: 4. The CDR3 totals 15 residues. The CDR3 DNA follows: TGTGCCAGCTCACCCAGGACAGGGGTAAACACTGAAGCTTTCTTT. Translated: CASSPRTGVNTEAFF.

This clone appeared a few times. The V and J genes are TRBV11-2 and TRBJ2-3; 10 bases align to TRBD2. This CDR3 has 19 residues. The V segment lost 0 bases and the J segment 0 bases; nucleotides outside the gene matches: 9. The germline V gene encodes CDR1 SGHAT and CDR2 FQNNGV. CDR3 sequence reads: CASSLDEGSGGLSTDTQYF. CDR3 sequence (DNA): TGTGCCAGCAGCTTAGACGAGGGTAGCGGGGGGCTTAGCACAGATACGCAGTATTTT.

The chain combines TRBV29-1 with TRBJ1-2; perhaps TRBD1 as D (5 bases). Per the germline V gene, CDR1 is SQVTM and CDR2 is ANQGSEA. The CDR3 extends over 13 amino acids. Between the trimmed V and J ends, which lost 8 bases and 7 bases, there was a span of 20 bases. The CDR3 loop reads CSTEGDGRVGYTF. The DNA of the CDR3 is TGCAGCACTGAAGGGGACGGAAGGGTTGGCTACACCTTC.

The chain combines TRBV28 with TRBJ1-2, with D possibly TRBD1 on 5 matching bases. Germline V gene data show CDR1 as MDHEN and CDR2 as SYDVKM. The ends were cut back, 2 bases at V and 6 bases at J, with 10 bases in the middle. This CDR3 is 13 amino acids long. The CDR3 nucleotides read TGTGCCAGCAGTTTAGGGGGACTGAATGGCTACACCTTC. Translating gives CASSLGGLNGYTF.

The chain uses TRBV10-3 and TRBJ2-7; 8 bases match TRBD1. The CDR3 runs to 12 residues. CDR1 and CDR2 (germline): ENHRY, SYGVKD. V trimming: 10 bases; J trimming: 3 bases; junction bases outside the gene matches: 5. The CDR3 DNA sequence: TGTGCCACCCGGACAGGGAACTACGAGCAGTACTTC. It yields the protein CATRTGNYEQYF.

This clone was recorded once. The CDR3: CASTDSATNEKLFF. As DNA, the CDR3 is TGTGCCAGCACAGACAGTGCAACTAATGAAAAACTGTTTTTT. The V call is TRBV9, the J call TRBJ1-4; possibly TRBD1 for D (5 bases). The CDR3 sequence is 14 residues long. CDR1 and CDR2 (germline): SGDLS, YYNGEE. Trimming pared 6 bases from V and 0 bases from J, leaving 9 bases between.

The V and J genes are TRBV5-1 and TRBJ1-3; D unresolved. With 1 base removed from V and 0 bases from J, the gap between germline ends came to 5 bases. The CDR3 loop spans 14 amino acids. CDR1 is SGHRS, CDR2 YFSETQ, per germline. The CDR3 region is CASSLTDSGNTIYF. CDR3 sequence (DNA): TGCGCCAGCAGCTTGACAGACTCTGGAAACACCATATATTTT.

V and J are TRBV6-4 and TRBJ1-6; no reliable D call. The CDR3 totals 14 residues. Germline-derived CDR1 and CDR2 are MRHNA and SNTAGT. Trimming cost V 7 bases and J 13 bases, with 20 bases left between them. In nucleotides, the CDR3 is TGTGCCAGCAAACCAGACCCCCGCATTGGGCCCCTCCACTTT. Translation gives CASKPDPRIGPLHF.

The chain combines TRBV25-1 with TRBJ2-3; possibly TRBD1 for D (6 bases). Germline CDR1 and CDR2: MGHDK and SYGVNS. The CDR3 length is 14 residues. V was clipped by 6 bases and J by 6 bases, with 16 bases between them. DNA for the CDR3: TGTGCCAGCAGCTCGACAGGTCGATGGGATACGCAGTATTTT. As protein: CASSSTGRWDTQYF.

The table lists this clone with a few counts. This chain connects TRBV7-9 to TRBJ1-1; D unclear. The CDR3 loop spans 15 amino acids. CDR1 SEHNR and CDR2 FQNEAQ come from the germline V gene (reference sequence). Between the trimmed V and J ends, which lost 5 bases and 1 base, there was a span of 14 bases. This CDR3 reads CASSLFLAENTEAFF. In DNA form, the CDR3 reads TGTGCCAGCAGCCTGTTCTTGGCGGAGAACACTGAAGCTTTCTTT.

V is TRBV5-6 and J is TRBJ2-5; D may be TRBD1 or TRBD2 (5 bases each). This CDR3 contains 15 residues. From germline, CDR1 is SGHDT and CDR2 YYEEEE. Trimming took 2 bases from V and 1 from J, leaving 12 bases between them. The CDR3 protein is CASSLYGALQETQYF. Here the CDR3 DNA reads TGTGCCAGCAGCTTATACGGGGCTCTCCAAGAGACCCAGTACTTC.

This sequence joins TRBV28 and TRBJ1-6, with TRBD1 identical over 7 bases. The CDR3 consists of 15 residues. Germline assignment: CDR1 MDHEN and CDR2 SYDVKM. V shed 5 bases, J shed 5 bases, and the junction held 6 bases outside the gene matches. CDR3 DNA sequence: TGTGCCAGCAGTCTCTCGGGACAGAATAATTCACCCCTCCACTTT. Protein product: CASSLSGQNNSPLHF.

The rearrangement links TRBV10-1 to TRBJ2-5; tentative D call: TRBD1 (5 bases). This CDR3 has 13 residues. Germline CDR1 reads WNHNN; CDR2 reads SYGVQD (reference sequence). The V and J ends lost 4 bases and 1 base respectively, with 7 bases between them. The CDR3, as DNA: TGCGCCAGCAGTGGGGGCGGCCAAGAGACCCAGTACTTC. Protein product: CASSGGGQETQYF.

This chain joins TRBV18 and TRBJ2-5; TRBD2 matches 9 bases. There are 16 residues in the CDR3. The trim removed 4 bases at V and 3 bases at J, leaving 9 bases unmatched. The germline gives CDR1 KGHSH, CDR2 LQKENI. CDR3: CASSRVGSGGEETQYF. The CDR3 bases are TGTGCCAGCTCACGGGTCGGTAGCGGGGGAGAAGAGACCCAGTACTTC.

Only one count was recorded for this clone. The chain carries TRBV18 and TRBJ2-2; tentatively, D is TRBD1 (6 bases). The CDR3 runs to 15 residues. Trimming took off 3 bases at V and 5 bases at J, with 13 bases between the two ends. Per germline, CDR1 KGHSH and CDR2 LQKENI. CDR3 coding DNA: TGTGCCAGCTCACCTCAGGGGCTAGAGACCGGGGAGCTGTTTTTT. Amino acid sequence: CASSPQGLETGELFF.

CDR3 protein: CASSLRGGASTDTQYF. The DNA for the CDR3 is TGTGCCAGCAGCTTGAGGGGAGGGGCCAGCACAGATACGCAGTATTTT. The genes are TRBV7-2 and TRBJ2-3, with 7 bases lining up with TRBD2. The CDR3 has 16 residues. CDR1 and CDR2 from the germline V gene are SGHTA and FQGNSA. With 3 bases clipped from V and 0 bases from J, the junction kept 6 bases outside the gene matches. Full variable domain (outside the CDR3, taken from reference TRBV7-2 and TRBJ2-3): GAGVSQSPSNKVTEKGKDVELRCDPISGHTALYWYRQSLGQGLEFLIYFQGNSAPDKSGLPSDRFSAERTGGSVSTLTIQRTQQEDSAVYLCASSLRGGASTDTQYFGPGTRLTVL.

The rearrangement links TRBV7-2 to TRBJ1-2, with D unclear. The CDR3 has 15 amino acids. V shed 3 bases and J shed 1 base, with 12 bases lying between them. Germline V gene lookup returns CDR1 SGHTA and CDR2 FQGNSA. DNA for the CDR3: TGTGCCAGCAGCTTCATAGGGAATCTTAACTATGGCTACACCTTC. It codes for CASSFIGNLNYGYTF.

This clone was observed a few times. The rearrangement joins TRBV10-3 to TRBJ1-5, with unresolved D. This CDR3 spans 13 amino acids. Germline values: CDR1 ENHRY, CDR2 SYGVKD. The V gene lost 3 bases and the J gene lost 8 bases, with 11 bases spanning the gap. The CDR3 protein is CAISDEGFKPQHF. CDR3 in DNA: TGTGCCATCAGTGACGAGGGATTCAAGCCCCAGCATTTT.

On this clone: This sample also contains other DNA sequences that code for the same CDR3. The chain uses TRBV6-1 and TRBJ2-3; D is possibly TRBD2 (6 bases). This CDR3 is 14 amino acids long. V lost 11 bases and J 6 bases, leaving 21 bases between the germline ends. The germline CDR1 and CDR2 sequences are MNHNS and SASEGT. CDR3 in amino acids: CALGAASAGDTQYF. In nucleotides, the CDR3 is TGTGCCTTAGGGGCGGCTAGCGCGGGGGATACGCAGTATTTT.

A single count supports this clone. CDR3 nucleotide sequence: TGTGCCAGCAGCGAAGGACAGTCATATGGCTACACCTTC. Its protein is CASSEGQSYGYTF. V and J are TRBV6-6 and TRBJ1-2; D is possibly TRBD1 (6 bases). CDR3 length equals 13 residues. V shed 6 bases and J shed 5 bases, with 13 bases lying between them. Germline V gene sequence: CDR1 MNHNY, CDR2 SVGAGI (reference sequence).

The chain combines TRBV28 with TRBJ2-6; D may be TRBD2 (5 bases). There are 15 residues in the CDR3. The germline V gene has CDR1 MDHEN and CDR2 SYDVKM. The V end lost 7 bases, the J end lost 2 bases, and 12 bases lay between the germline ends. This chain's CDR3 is CASTPAGPGANVLTF. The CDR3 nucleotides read TGTGCCAGCACCCCTGCGGGTCCTGGGGCCAACGTCCTGACTTTC.